These 21 T cell receptor beta chains were sequenced from one sample in a study of post-analysis software for immune sequencing data. Study observations and caveats: When patients were compared with controls, a handful of TRBV segments were more frequent, TRBV5-6, TRBV5-1 and TRBV20-1 among them.

Their target antigens are unknown. Unique molecular identifiers were present in the TCR beta cDNA libraries. TCRdb ran MiXCR on the PCR reads and lists one entry per CDR3 protein. The sample consists of about 400,000 distinct CDR3 sequences, about a third of them appearing once. The material sequenced was blood. Receptors were obtained from a girl between 5 and 17 years old with multiple sclerosis.

J is TRBJ2-5 and V is TRBV12-3 or TRBV12-4; TRBD2 agrees at 7 bases. J gave up 5 bases and V 2 bases, and 8 bases lay outside the gene matches. This CDR3 region has 15 residues. The CDR3 reads CASSLWSSGKETQYF. CDR3 in DNA: TGTGCCAGCAGTTTATGGTCTAGCGGTAAGGAGACCCAGTACTTC.

The genes are TRBV18 and TRBJ2-5; D is perhaps TRBD1 (6 bases). The DNA end lines up better with TRBJ2-7; the J call may be wrong. The CDR3 covers 15 residues. Looked up from germline, CDR1 is KGHSH and CDR2 is LQKENI. Here the CDR3 reads CASSPAGTQNYEQYF. The CDR3 DNA reads as TGTGCCAGCTCCCCGGCCGGGACACAGAATTACGAGCAGTACTTC.

This clonotype was seen a handful of times. J is TRBJ1-1 and V is TRBV20-1; D gene unclear. The CDR3 spans 13 residues. Looked up from germline, CDR1 is DFQATT and CDR2 is SNEGSKA (reference sequence). Trimming shortened V by 6 bases and J by 5 bases, and 16 bases separated the two germline ends. CDR3 sequence reads: CSAPKDPLTEAFF. DNA for the CDR3: TGCAGTGCCCCGAAGGACCCCTTGACTGAAGCTTTCTTT.

This clonotype came up a few times. This chain uses TRBV2 with TRBJ2-1, with TRBD1 matching over 7 bases. Per the germline V gene, CDR1 is SNHLY and CDR2 is FYNNEI. The V segment lost 6 bases and the J segment 5 bases; nucleotides outside the gene matches: 7. This CDR3 contains 14 residues. CDR3 nucleotides: TGTGCCAGCAGGAGACAGGGATGGGACAATGAGCAGTTCTTC. Translating it yields CASRRQGWDNEQFF.

The chain has TRBV5-1 and TRBJ2-5, with a weak D call TRBD2 (6 bases). Per the germline V gene, CDR1 is SGHRS and CDR2 is YFSETQ. Trimming stripped 1 base from V and 5 bases from J, with 15 bases between. The CDR3 totals 15 residues. The CDR3 spells CASSLFSTGGETQYF. CDR3 coding DNA: TGCGCCAGCAGCTTGTTTAGTACTGGAGGGGAGACCCAGTACTTC. Based on the CDR3 plus reference TRBV5-1 and TRBJ2-5, the full variable domain is KAGVTQTPRYLIKTRGQQVTLSCSPISGHRSVSWYQQTPGQGLQFLFEYFSETQRNKGNFPGRFSGRQFSNSRSEMNVSTLELGDSALYLCASSLFSTGGETQYFGPGTRLLVL.

This clonotype occurred a few times. The V gene is TRBV11-2, the J gene TRBJ2-7; possible D gene TRBD1, 5 bases. The CDR3 runs 17 residues. The V and J ends lost 5 bases and 0 bases respectively, with 20 bases between them. Germline V gene lookup returns CDR1 SGHAT and CDR2 FQNNGV. The CDR3: CASSRTRGDLSSYEQYF. DNA for the CDR3: TGTGCCAGCAGCCGGACAAGGGGCGACTTGAGCTCCTACGAGCAGTACTTC.

The chain employs TRBV6-5 and TRBJ1-2; 7 nucleotides align to TRBD1. The CDR3 spans 17 residues. V was clipped by 0 bases and J by 2 bases; unmatched bases: 9. The germline CDR1 and CDR2 sequences are MNHEY and SVGAGI. The DNA for the CDR3 is TGTGCCAGCAGTTACTCGATGGGGGCAGGGGGAAACTATGGCTACACCTTC. Residues: CASSYSMGAGGNYGYTF.

The V gene is TRBV7-2, the J gene TRBJ1-2; TRBD1 might be the D (6 bases). The CDR3 extends over 14 amino acids. Trimming cost V 5 bases and J 8 bases, with 18 bases left between them. Germline V gene sequence: CDR1 SGHTA, CDR2 FQGNSA. CDR3 bases: TGTGCCAGCAGCCTCTCCGGGTGGGACAAGGGCTACACCTTC. This translates into CASSLSGWDKGYTF. Filled out from reference TRBV7-2 and TRBJ1-2, the complete variable domain reads GAGVSQSPSNKVTEKGKDVELRCDPISGHTALYWYRQSLGQGLEFLIYFQGNSAPDKSGLPSDRFSAERTGGSVSTLTIQRTQQEDSAVYLCASSLSGWDKGYTFGSGTRLTVV.

This clonotype was counted a few times. This chain uses TRBV6-5 with TRBJ2-7; the D gene is possibly TRBD1 (5 bases). CDR3 size: 14 residues. Trimming removed 5 bases from V and 2 bases from J, with 13 bases in between. In germline, CDR1 is MNHEY, CDR2 SVGAGI. The CDR3 nucleotides read TGTGCCAGCAGTCGGCCCGACAGTCCCTACGAGCAGTACTTC. It encodes CASSRPDSPYEQYF.

This chain joins TRBV20-1 and TRBJ2-7, with D possibly TRBD1 on 5 matching bases. V lost 1 base and J 3 bases, leaving 13 bases between the germline ends. The CDR3 contains 14 residues. Germline V CDR1 and CDR2: DFQATT, SNEGSKA (reference sequence). The DNA of the CDR3 is TGCAGTGCTAGAGTCCAGGGTACGGACTACGAGCAGTACTTC. It specifies CSARVQGTDYEQYF.

The rearrangement joins TRBV11-2 to TRBJ2-4; 8 nucleotides match TRBD2. Germline V gene lookup returns CDR1 SGHAT and CDR2 FQNNGV. The trim removed 5 bases at V and 2 bases at J, leaving 23 bases unmatched. CDR3 size: 21 residues. DNA for the CDR3: TGTGCCAGCAGCCCTCCCTATTATGTCGGGGGGGGAGAGACACCCAAAAACATTCAGTACTTC. It is translated as CASSPPYYVGGGETPKNIQYF.

The chain has TRBV6-5 and TRBJ1-2; D gene unclear. The V gene lost 2 bases and the J gene lost 3 bases, with 19 bases spanning the gap. The CDR3 has 17 residues. CDR1 and CDR2 (germline): MNHEY, SVGAGI. The CDR3 nucleotides are TGTGCCAGCAGTTACAGGACCCGACTTGGAGGGTACTATGGCTACACCTTC. The encoded protein is CASSYRTRLGGYYGYTF.

This rearrangement joins TRBV20-1 to TRBJ2-1; D remains unclear. CDR1 and CDR2 (germline): DFQATT, SNEGSKA (reference sequence). The V end lost 3 bases, the J end lost 0 bases, and 12 bases lay between the germline ends. The CDR3 extends over 15 amino acids. The CDR3 sequence: CSASPPVSSYNEQFF. CDR3 sequence (DNA): TGCAGTGCTAGCCCTCCGGTGAGCTCCTACAATGAGCAGTTCTTC.

The sample holds a few counts of this clonotype. The V call is TRBV12-3 or TRBV12-4, the J call TRBJ2-1, with a tentative D call TRBD2 (6 bases). Between the trimmed V and J ends, which lost 4 bases and 2 bases, there was a span of 15 bases. This CDR3 has 16 amino acids. The CDR3 here is CASSSLWVAAYNEQFF. CDR3 nucleotides: TGTGCCAGCAGTTCCCTCTGGGTAGCGGCCTACAATGAGCAGTTCTTC.

On this clonotype: At one boundary the junction diverges from the germline segment, which might be a read error. CDR3 coding DNA: TGTGTCATCAGCAATTACTTAGGAGGCATCTATAATTCACCCCTCCACTTT. Amino acid sequence: CVISNYLGGIYNSPLHF. J is TRBJ1-6 and V is TRBV10-3; no clear D gene. Germline assignment: CDR1 ENHRY and CDR2 SYGVKD. The CDR3 sequence is 17 residues long.

This rearrangement joins TRBV7-2 to TRBJ2-5; maybe TRBD2 (6 bases). Germline-derived CDR1 and CDR2 are SGHTA and FQGNSA. With 8 bases removed from V and 1 base from J, the gap between germline ends came to 20 bases. The CDR3 is 16 amino acids. In DNA form, the CDR3 reads TGTGCCAGCGCTGGGGCGGGGCGAGCGGTCCAAGAGACCCAGTACTTC. The encoded protein is CASAGAGRAVQETQYF.

V and J are TRBV7-3 and TRBJ2-3; no clear D. The CDR3 has 13 amino acids. CDR1 is SGHTA, CDR2 FQGTGA, per germline. V was clipped by 8 bases and J by 1 base, with 10 bases between them. The CDR3 DNA reads as TGTGCCAGCGGCTCCCTAGGCACAGATACGCAGTATTTT. It is translated as CASGSLGTDTQYF.

This clonotype has only a few counts. The chain links TRBV11-3 to TRBJ2-3, with TRBD2 matching over 8 bases. This CDR3 is built from 16 residues. CDR1 SGHNT and CDR2 YENEEA come from the germline V gene. The junction had 10 bases not matched to a gene; V was cut back by 4 bases and J by 4 bases. CDR3 DNA sequence: TGTGCCAGCAGCTCGGGAGGGTTAGGACAGCCAGATACGCAGTATTTT. It encodes CASSSGGLGQPDTQYF.

The chain joins TRBV9 to TRBJ2-7, with a weak D call TRBD1 (5 bases). This CDR3 region has 14 residues. V was trimmed by 3 bases and J by 2 bases, leaving 12 bases between them. CDR1 is SGDLS, CDR2 YYNGEE, per germline. The CDR3 DNA reads TGTGCCAGCAGCGCCAGGGTATTCCCCTACGAGCAGTACTTC. Protein: CASSARVFPYEQYF.

The chain links TRBV20-1 to TRBJ1-1; TRBD1 matches 7 bases. This CDR3 is built from 15 residues. The germline gives CDR1 DFQATT, CDR2 SNEGSKA (reference sequence). J was trimmed by 4 bases and V by 0 bases; bases with no gene match: 8. The CDR3 reads CSARDSGTVFTEAFF. CDR3 DNA: TGCAGTGCTAGAGATTCCGGGACAGTCTTCACTGAAGCTTTCTTT.

This clonotype was recorded many times. The chain links TRBV12-3 or TRBV12-4 to TRBJ1-2; no clear D. With 6 bases removed from V and 4 bases from J, the gap between germline ends came to 9 bases. CDR3 size: 12 residues. In DNA form, the CDR3 reads TGTGCCAGCAGCCCGGGGTTCTATGGCTACACCTTC. Translating gives CASSPGFYGYTF.